This TCR beta chain was sequenced for a study of OX40 agonist ivuxolimab in advanced cancers. Study summary: Patients received ivuxolimab, an agonistic anti-OX40 (CD134) antibody. Prior anti-PD-1, anti-PD-L1 or anti-CTLA-4 therapy was allowed; 30% to 40% had some. Findings and limits, study-wide: Expanded clones were, on average, more numerous among CD8+ T cells than CD4+. Clonal expansion was among the lowest in partial responders at 0.1-3.0 mg/kg, especially CD8+.

Germline V CDR1 and CDR2: SNHLY, FYNNEI. The CDR3 is 13 residues long. Unmatched junction bases numbered 4, after V lost 6 bases and J lost 6 bases. TCRdb keeps only in-frame clones here, not all; method: immunoSEQ multiplex PCR. This sample has around 70,000 clones; 65% to 85% occur once, and the top ten carry 0.78%. As regards this clone: No antigen is known for it.

V is TRBV2 and J is TRBJ2-2; 7 bases fit TRBD1. The origin of this receptor is an adult with an advanced solid tumor such as melanoma, head and neck, liver or kidney cancer. The input for sequencing was CD4+ or CD8+ T cells sorted from blood, taken in a trial of the OX40 agonist ivuxolimab. The CDR3 DNA follows: TGTGCCAGCAGCCTCGACAGGGCCGGGGAGCTGTTTTTT. Translated: CASSLDRAGELFF.